Below, 14 T cell receptor beta chains from the same sample are listed, as sequenced in a study of technical replicates of blood from several donors. Profiled with immunoSEQ multiplex PCR; TCRdb holds only in-frame clones, not every one. The sample includes 75,000 to 90,000 clones, approximately 94% of them seen just once. Material: T cells isolated from PBMCs. These receptors came from a human donor in good health.

This chain connects TRBV25-1 to TRBJ2-1; the D is unclear. There are 14 residues in the CDR3. CDR1 and CDR2 (germline): MGHDK, SYGVNS. Trimming pared 3 bases from V and 2 bases from J, leaving 8 bases between. For the CDR3, the DNA is TGTGCCAGCAGTGATCACAGAGCCTACAATGAGCAGTTCTTC. It is translated as CASSDHRAYNEQFF.

This chain connects TRBV11-3 to TRBJ2-7; TRBD2 agrees at 13 bases. There are 16 residues in the CDR3. Germline lookup yields CDR1 SGHNT and CDR2 YENEEA. With V trimmed by 4 bases and J by 1 base, 4 bases remained unmatched. The CDR3 sequence: CASSSRTSGGSYEQYF. The CDR3, as DNA: TGTGCCAGCAGCTCGCGGACTAGCGGGGGATCCTACGAGCAGTACTTC.

J is TRBJ2-7 and V is TRBV5-4, with a weak D call TRBD2 (6 bases). Germline V CDR1 and CDR2: SGHNT, YYREEE (reference sequence). The CDR3 has 16 residues. Trimming took 2 bases from V and 6 from J, leaving 21 bases between them. The CDR3: CASSLDPSGSRAEQYF. The CDR3 DNA follows: TGTGCCAGCAGCTTAGACCCCTCCGGGAGTAGGGCCGAGCAGTACTTC.

The chain combines TRBV10-1 with TRBJ2-1, with no clear D. Germline CDR1 is WNHNN and CDR2 is SYGVQD (reference sequence). CDR3 size: 11 residues. V was trimmed by 9 bases and J by 2 bases, leaving 5 bases between them. The CDR3 protein is CASGPYNEQFF. DNA of the CDR3: TGCGCCAGTGGGCCCTACAATGAGCAGTTCTTC.

The V and J genes are TRBV2 and TRBJ2-7; 8 bases fit TRBD1. The V and J ends lost 7 bases and 1 base, in that order; junction bases with no gene match: 6. The CDR3 sequence is 14 residues long. The germline V gene encodes CDR1 SNHLY and CDR2 FYNNEI. The CDR3 here is CASTQDRGSYEQYF. The CDR3 DNA reads as TGTGCCAGCACCCAAGACAGGGGTTCCTACGAGCAGTACTTC. Drawing the rest from reference TRBV2 and TRBJ2-7, the complete variable domain is EPEVTQTPSHQVTQMGQEVILRCVPISNHLYFYWYRQILGQKVEFLVSFYNNEISEKSEIFDDQFSVERPDGSNFTLKIRSTKLEDSAMYFCASTQDRGSYEQYFGPGTRLTVT.

The chain carries TRBV29-1 and TRBJ2-7; perhaps TRBD2 as D (6 bases). The CDR3 spans 12 residues. In germline, CDR1 is SQVTM, CDR2 ANQGSEA. The ends were cut back, 1 base at V and 2 bases at J, with 6 bases in the middle. CDR3 sequence reads: CSVEAGAYEQYF. DNA of the CDR3: TGCAGCGTTGAAGCGGGAGCCTACGAGCAGTACTTC.

V and J are TRBV6-1 and TRBJ1-2, with TRBD1 as a possible D gene (5 bases). The CDR3 is 12 residues long. Per the germline V gene, CDR1 is MNHNS and CDR2 is SASEGT. V was trimmed by 4 bases and J by 5 bases, leaving 8 bases between them. CDR3 nucleotides: TGTGCCAGCAGTGTGCGGGGGTATGGCTACACCTTC. It yields the protein CASSVRGYGYTF.

This chain links TRBV6-5 with TRBJ1-1; D remains ambiguous. Germline lookup yields CDR1 MNHEY and CDR2 SVGAGI. This CDR3 spans 12 amino acids. V shed 10 bases and J shed 1 base, with 10 bases lying between them. CDR3 sequence reads: CATSPGNTEAFF. CDR3 bases: TGTGCCACGTCCCCGGGGAACACTGAAGCTTTCTTT.

This clone has only one observation. The CDR3: CASSSTSGGHRNEQFF. For the CDR3, the DNA is TGTGCCAGCAGCTCGACTAGCGGGGGGCACAGGAATGAGCAGTTCTTC. The rearrangement links TRBV7-3 to TRBJ2-1; TRBD2 agrees at 13 bases. The CDR3 extends over 16 amino acids. Germline V gene sequence: CDR1 SGHTA, CDR2 FQGTGA. The trim removed 4 bases at V and 7 bases at J, leaving 7 bases unmatched. Combining the CDR3 with reference TRBV7-3 and TRBJ2-1 gives the whole variable domain GAGVSQTPSNKVTEKGKYVELRCDPISGHTALYWYRQSLGQGPEFLIYFQGTGAADDSGLPNDRFFAVRPEGSVSTLKIQRTERGDSAVYLCASSSTSGGHRNEQFFGPGTRLTVL.

The genes are TRBV27 and TRBJ2-3, with D perhaps matching TRBD2 (6 bases). This CDR3 has 21 residues. V lost 5 bases to trimming and J lost 3 bases, with 33 bases between them. In germline, CDR1 is MNHEY, CDR2 SMNVEV (reference sequence). The CDR3: CASSPSSVEADLGEVTDTQYF. The CDR3 DNA reads as TGTGCCAGCAGTCCCTCTAGCGTAGAGGCCGACTTGGGTGAGGTAACAGATACGCAGTATTTT.

A single count supports this clone. The rearrangement links TRBV29-1 to TRBJ2-3; TRBD2 matches at 10 bases. The CDR3 extends over 16 amino acids. The V and J ends lost 4 bases and 3 bases, in that order; junction bases with no gene match: 10. Germline V gene data show CDR1 as SQVTM and CDR2 as ANQGSEA. CDR3 protein: CSVVRLAGELTDTQYF. The CDR3 DNA reads TGCAGCGTTGTCCGCCTAGCGGGAGAGCTAACAGATACGCAGTATTTT.

The chain combines TRBV19 with TRBJ2-7; the D is unclear. Germline V gene sequence: CDR1 LNHDA, CDR2 SQIVND (reference sequence). Trimming left V 5 bases short and J 4 bases short, with 9 bases between. This CDR3 contains 12 residues. CDR3 loop: CASSAAGYEQYF. CDR3 DNA sequence: TGTGCCAGTAGTGCCGCCGGGTACGAGCAGTACTTC.

J is TRBJ1-1 and V is TRBV27; unclear D gene. The CDR3 length is 13 residues. V was shortened by 6 bases and J by 3 bases, with 11 bases between the two germline ends. CDR1 is MNHEY and CDR2 is SMNVEV in the germline V gene (reference sequence). The CDR3 sequence is CASSGWRDTEAFF. The CDR3, as DNA: TGTGCCAGCAGCGGCTGGAGGGACACTGAAGCTTTCTTT.

The chain employs TRBV19 and TRBJ1-2; D might be TRBD1 (6 bases). The ends were cut back, 5 bases at V and 0 bases at J, with 10 bases in the middle. The CDR3 is 14 residues long. CDR1 and CDR2 from the germline V gene are LNHDA and SQIVND (reference sequence). For the CDR3, the DNA is TGTGCCAGTAGTCCCCGACAGGCTAACTATGGCTACACCTTC. This sequence encodes CASSPRQANYGYTF.